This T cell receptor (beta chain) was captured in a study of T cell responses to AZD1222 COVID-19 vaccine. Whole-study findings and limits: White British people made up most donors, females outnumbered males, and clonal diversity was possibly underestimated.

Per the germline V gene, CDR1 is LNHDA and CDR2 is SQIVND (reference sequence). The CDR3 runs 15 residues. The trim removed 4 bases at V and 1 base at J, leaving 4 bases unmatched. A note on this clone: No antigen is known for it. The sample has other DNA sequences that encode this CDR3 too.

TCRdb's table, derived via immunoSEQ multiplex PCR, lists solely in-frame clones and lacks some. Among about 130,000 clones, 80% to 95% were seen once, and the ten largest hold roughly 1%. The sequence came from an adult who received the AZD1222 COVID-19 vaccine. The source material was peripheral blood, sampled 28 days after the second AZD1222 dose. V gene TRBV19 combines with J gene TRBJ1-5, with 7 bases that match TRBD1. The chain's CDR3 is CASSTLDRSNQPQHF. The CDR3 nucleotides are TGTGCCAGTAGTACCCTGGACAGGAGCAATCAGCCCCAGCATTTT.